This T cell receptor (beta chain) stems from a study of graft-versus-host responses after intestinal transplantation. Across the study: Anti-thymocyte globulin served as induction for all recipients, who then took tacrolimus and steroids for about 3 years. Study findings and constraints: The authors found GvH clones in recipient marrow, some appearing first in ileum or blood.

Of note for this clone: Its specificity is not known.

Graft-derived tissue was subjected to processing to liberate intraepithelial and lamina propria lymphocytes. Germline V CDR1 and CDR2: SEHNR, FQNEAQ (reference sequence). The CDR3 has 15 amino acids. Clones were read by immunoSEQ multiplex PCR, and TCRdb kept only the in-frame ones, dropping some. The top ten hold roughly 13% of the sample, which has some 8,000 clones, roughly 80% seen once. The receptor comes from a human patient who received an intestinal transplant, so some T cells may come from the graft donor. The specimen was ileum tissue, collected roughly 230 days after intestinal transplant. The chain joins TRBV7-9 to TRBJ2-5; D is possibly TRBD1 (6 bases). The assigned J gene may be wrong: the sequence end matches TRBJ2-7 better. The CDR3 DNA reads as TGTGCCAGCAGCCCAGCGGACAGATCTAACTACGAGCAGTACTTC. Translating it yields CASSPADRSNYEQYF.